The 28 T cell receptor beta chains below were found in one sample sequenced in a study of blood T cell repertoires in COVID-19. Sequencing used immunoSEQ multiplex PCR; TCRdb keeps in-frame clones, though not all of them. The profile shows hundreds of thousands of clones, roughly 79% of them singletons. Source material: peripheral blood. These receptor sequences come from a woman at least 80 years old with acute or convalescent COVID-19.

V gene TRBV7-3 combines with J gene TRBJ1-6; D possibly corresponds to TRBD1 (6 bases). Germline V gene data show CDR1 as SGHTA and CDR2 as FQGTGA. The CDR3 covers 16 residues. The V gene lost 6 bases and the J gene lost 3 bases, with 15 bases spanning the gap. The CDR3 is CASSFQGIGYNSPLHF. CDR3 nucleotide sequence: TGTGCCAGCAGTTTTCAGGGGATAGGCTATAATTCACCCCTCCACTTT.

The genes are TRBV5-1 and TRBJ2-2; unclear D gene. Germline assignment: CDR1 SGHRS and CDR2 YFSETQ. Trimming stripped 0 bases from V and 2 bases from J, with 5 bases between. The length of the CDR3 is 14 residues. The CDR3 reads CASSLDRNTGELFF. As DNA, the CDR3 is TGCGCCAGCAGCTTGGACAGAAACACCGGGGAGCTGTTTTTT.

The chain recombines TRBV3-1 (or the pseudogene TRBV3-2) with TRBJ2-1; possible D gene TRBD1, 5 bases. CDR1 is LGHDT, CDR2 YNNKEL, per germline (reference sequence). Trimming cost V 3 bases and J 6 bases, with 6 bases left between them. CDR3 length equals 12 residues. The CDR3 region is CASSHTGNEQFF. The CDR3 region has the DNA TGTGCCAGCAGCCATACAGGCAATGAGCAGTTCTTC.

The chain links TRBV5-1 to TRBJ1-1; D is perhaps TRBD1 (5 bases). This CDR3 comprises 14 residues. In germline, CDR1 is SGHRS, CDR2 YFSETQ. V was cut by 3 bases and J by 5 bases, with 14 bases left in between. CDR3 in DNA: TGCGCCAGCAGCTCTCTCCAGGGAAAAACTGAAGCTTTCTTT. Translating gives CASSSLQGKTEAFF.

The chain carries TRBV2 and TRBJ1-5; 7 bases match TRBD1. The CDR3 totals 14 residues. In germline, CDR1 is SNHLY, CDR2 FYNNEI. V lost 4 bases and J lost 6; bases outside the gene matches: 6. CDR3 DNA sequence: TGTGCCAGCAGTGGACAGGGACGGAGTCAGCCCCAGCATTTT. It translates to CASSGQGRSQPQHF.

The DNA for the CDR3 is TGCGCCAGCAGCCAAGGGCTACAGGGTGACTCCAAAAACATTCAGTACTTC. Translating gives CASSQGLQGDSKNIQYF. V gene TRBV4-1 combines with J gene TRBJ2-4; possibly TRBD1 for D (6 bases). This CDR3 comprises 17 residues. Trimming removed 1 base at V and 2 bases at J, with 15 bases between. Germline lookup yields CDR1 MGHRA and CDR2 YSYEKL.

The V and J genes are TRBV29-1 and TRBJ2-1; tentatively, D is TRBD2 (7 bases). V lost 6 bases to trimming and J lost 8 bases, with 17 bases between them. In germline, CDR1 is SQVTM, CDR2 ANQGSEA. There are 13 residues in the CDR3. For the CDR3, the DNA is TGCAGCGTGGGAGGGGGGGGAGGTTATGAGCAGTTCTTC. This sequence encodes CSVGGGGGYEQFF.

Turning to this clone: The identical CDR3 is also encoded by other nucleotide sequences in the sample. The gene calls are TRBV7-3 and TRBJ1-1; TRBD1 aligns across 7 bases. CDR1 and CDR2 (germline): SGHTA, FQGTGA. CDR3 size: 13 residues. Trimming cost V 5 bases and J 5 bases; bases outside gene matches: 5. The DNA of the CDR3 is TGTGCCAGCAGCCGCCAGGGGGGAACTGAAGCTTTCTTT. Translated, it gives CASSRQGGTEAFF.

Regarding this clone: The junction departs from germline at one end; a sequencing error may be responsible. The chain is built from TRBV7-8 and TRBJ2-1; D not resolved. This CDR3 spans 12 amino acids. Germline loops: CDR1 SGHVS, CDR2 FQNEAQ. CDR3 amino acids: CASSPRYDEQFF. The CDR3 nucleotides are TGTGCCAGCAGCCCCCGCTACGATGAGCAGTTCTTC.

The CDR3 here is CSVNLAGRYNEQFF. The CDR3 nucleotides are TGCAGCGTTAATCTGGCGGGTCGCTACAATGAGCAGTTCTTC. V usage is TRBV29-1 and J usage is TRBJ2-1, with a tentative D call TRBD2 (5 bases). This CDR3 comprises 14 residues. In germline, CDR1 is SQVTM, CDR2 ANQGSEA. Trimming cost V 5 bases and J 3 bases, with 14 bases left between them.

This clone has a handful of counts. V and J are TRBV5-4 and TRBJ1-1, with TRBD1 identical over 7 bases. The CDR3 is 12 amino acids. The J segment lost 8 bases and the V segment lost 4 bases, leaving 5 bases of the junction unmatched. Looked up from germline, CDR1 is SGHNT and CDR2 is YYREEE (reference sequence). This CDR3 is CASSGRDSEAFF. DNA for the CDR3: TGTGCCAGCAGCGGCCGGGACAGCGAAGCTTTCTTT.

V gene TRBV6-2 or TRBV6-3 combines with J gene TRBJ2-3, with 7 bases fitting TRBD1. Per germline, CDR1 MNHEY and CDR2 SVGEGT. There are 17 residues in the CDR3. The J segment lost 3 bases and the V segment lost 2 bases, leaving 11 bases of the junction unmatched. In DNA, the CDR3 is TGTGCCAGCAGTTACCCTCACAGGGGTTTGCGAACAGATACGCAGTATTTT. It translates to CASSYPHRGLRTDTQYF.

V usage is TRBV5-6 and J usage is TRBJ2-5; 7 positions agree with TRBD1. Trimming removed 4 bases from V and 5 bases from J; junction bases left unmatched: 8. The CDR3 sequence is 14 residues long. The germline V gene has CDR1 SGHDT and CDR2 YYEEEE. CDR3: CASSRGLLQETQYF. Here the CDR3 DNA reads TGTGCCAGCAGCAGGGGGCTCCTCCAGGAGACCCAGTACTTC.

The chain links TRBV12-2 to TRBJ1-2; the table assigns TRBD1, which was not confirmed against the DNA. TRBV12-2 is described as a pseudogene. The CDR3 loop spans 14 amino acids. The chain's CDR3 is CASRSRTAWSGYTF. CDR3 nucleotide sequence: TGTGCAAGTCGCTCACGGACAGCGTGGAGTGGCTACACCTTC.

This clone is a singleton in its sample. The V call is TRBV10-1, the J call TRBJ2-1; 9 bases are a match to TRBD2. Germline V gives CDR1 WNHNN, CDR2 SYGVQD (reference sequence). The J segment lost 12 bases and the V segment lost 6 bases, leaving 18 bases of the junction unmatched. This CDR3 comprises 16 residues. CDR3 region: CASSAGEREAHVGQFF. In nucleotides, the CDR3 is TGCGCCAGCAGCGCTGGGGAGCGGGAGGCTCACGTGGGGCAGTTCTTC.

The V call is TRBV20-1, the J call TRBJ1-5; possible D gene TRBD1, 6 bases. The CDR3 covers 15 residues. Between the trimmed V and J ends, which lost 3 bases and 4 bases, there was a span of 16 bases. Germline loops: CDR1 DFQATT, CDR2 SNEGSKA (reference sequence). The CDR3 spells CSASLGAGANQPQHF. CDR3 coding DNA: TGCAGTGCTAGTCTGGGGGCCGGGGCGAATCAGCCCCAGCATTTT.

This sequence joins TRBV6-5 and TRBJ2-2; TRBD2 matches 7 bases. Germline CDR1 MNHEY, CDR2 SVGAGI. The CDR3 extends over 16 amino acids. With 2 bases clipped from V and 6 bases from J, the junction kept 9 bases outside the gene matches. Here the CDR3 DNA reads TGTGCCAGCAGTTACCCCCTGGGGGAGGGCCCCGGGGAGCTGTTTTTT. Encoded protein: CASSYPLGEGPGELFF.

The rearrangement links TRBV29-1 to TRBJ2-7, with 13 bases that match TRBD2. CDR1 SQVTM and CDR2 ANQGSEA come from the germline V gene. V trimming: 1 base; J trimming: 2 bases; junction bases outside the gene matches: 5. CDR3 length equals 16 residues. The chain's CDR3 is CSVEGTSGSSAYEQYF. CDR3 nucleotide sequence: TGCAGCGTTGAAGGGACTAGCGGGAGCTCGGCCTACGAGCAGTACTTC.

This clone was recorded only once. J is TRBJ2-5 and V is TRBV5-5, with D unclear. The germline CDR1 and CDR2 sequences are SGHKS and YYEKEE (reference sequence). This CDR3 has 14 amino acids. With 4 bases removed from V and 10 bases from J, the gap between germline ends came to 20 bases. The CDR3 sequence is CASSNRVPALSQYF. The CDR3 DNA reads as TGTGCCAGCAGCAACCGGGTCCCTGCCTTGAGCCAGTACTTC.

This chain joins TRBV6-2 or TRBV6-3 and TRBJ1-1; 9 positions match TRBD1. The CDR3 runs to 17 residues. CDR1 MNHEY and CDR2 SVGEGT come from the germline V gene. V shed 2 bases, J shed 1 base, and the junction held 8 bases outside the gene matches. CDR3 coding DNA: TGTGCCAGCAGTTACCTCATACAGGGGGCCTGGAACACTGAAGCTTTCTTT. Residues: CASSYLIQGAWNTEAFF.

This chain links TRBV9 with TRBJ2-7; the match to TRBD2 covers 11 bases. The V gene's germline CDR1 is SGDLS and CDR2 YYNGEE. This CDR3 is built from 15 residues. V lost 4 bases, J lost 5 bases, and 8 bases stayed unmatched. The CDR3 nucleotides read TGTGCCAGCAGCCCTACTAGCGGGAGTTTCCACGAGCAGTACTTC. Amino acids: CASSPTSGSFHEQYF.

V is TRBV4-3 and J is TRBJ2-1; 11 bases are a match to TRBD2. Trimming took 1 base from V and 4 from J; bases not matched to a gene: 9. The CDR3 runs 18 residues. Germline CDR1 and CDR2: LGHNA and YSLEER. The CDR3 is CASSQGASGRNLYNEQFF. As DNA, the CDR3 is TGCGCCAGCAGCCAAGGGGCTAGCGGGAGGAATCTATACAATGAGCAGTTCTTC.

J is TRBJ2-2 and V is TRBV5-4; no clear D. CDR1 and CDR2 from the germline V gene are SGHNT and YYREEE (reference sequence). There are 12 residues in the CDR3. V lost 4 bases, J lost 7 bases, and 8 bases lay in between. CDR3 in amino acids: CASSSVFGELFF. The CDR3 coding sequence is TGTGCCAGCAGCAGCGTCTTCGGGGAGCTGTTTTTT.

The V call is TRBV25-1, the J call TRBJ1-1; TRBD1 is a possible D gene (5 bases). Germline values: CDR1 MGHDK, CDR2 SYGVNS. Trimming pared 3 bases from V and 2 bases from J, leaving 10 bases between. The CDR3 runs to 14 residues. CDR3 protein: CASSDPGINTEAFF. Here the CDR3 DNA reads TGTGCCAGCAGTGACCCAGGGATTAACACTGAAGCTTTCTTT.

The rearrangement uses TRBV5-5 and TRBJ1-3; a weak D match, TRBD1 (5 bases). The V end was cut by 3 bases, the J end by 1 base, with 8 bases between. CDR3 length equals 14 residues. From germline, CDR1 is SGHKS and CDR2 YYEKEE (reference sequence). CDR3 sequence: CASSSRESGNTIYF. The CDR3 DNA reads as TGTGCCAGCAGCTCCAGGGAATCTGGAAACACCATATATTTT. Using reference TRBV5-5 and TRBJ1-3 for the parts outside the CDR3, the full variable domain is DAGVTQSPTHLIKTRGQQVTLRCSPISGHKSVSWYQQVLGQGPQFIFQYYEKEERGRGNFPDRFSARQFPNYSSELNVNALLLGDSALYLCASSSRESGNTIYFGEGSWLTVV.

The chain carries TRBV3-1 (or the pseudogene TRBV3-2) and TRBJ1-2; no clear D. Looked up from germline, CDR1 is LGHDT and CDR2 is YNNKEL (reference sequence). Trimming left V 4 bases short and J 2 bases short, with 11 bases between. The CDR3 is 14 amino acids. The CDR3 loop reads CASSLLTTNYGYTF. Here the CDR3 DNA reads TGTGCCAGCAGCCTACTGACAACAAACTATGGCTACACCTTC.

The rearrangement joins TRBV6-5 to TRBJ2-7, with TRBD1 matching 11 bases. This CDR3 is built from 15 residues. Germline-derived CDR1 and CDR2 are MNHEY and SVGAGI. V lost 7 bases and J lost 3; bases outside the gene matches: 8. In nucleotides, the CDR3 is TGTGCCAGCAAATTTTTGGGACAGGGGGTCTACGAGCAGTACTTC. Amino acids: CASKFLGQGVYEQYF.

The gene calls are TRBV5-3 and TRBJ2-3; D might be TRBD1 (5 bases). TRBV5-3 belongs to the ORF category, with a function that is uncertain. This CDR3 contains 13 residues. Trimming removed 7 bases from V and 2 bases from J, with 11 bases in between. The CDR3 bases are TGTGCCAGAGGGGCGGCGACCACAGATACGCAGTATTTT. Translation gives CARGAATTDTQYF.